This T cell receptor (beta chain) came from a study of blood T cell repertoires in COVID-19 (dated by TCRdb to 2019 to 2021). With regard to the full study: Samples covering the acute and convalescent phases of COVID-19 were provided by collaborators in the United States, Italy and Spain. Deeply sampled blood TCRbeta repertoires from subjects exposed to, actively infected with, or recovered from COVID-19 were included in the dataset. The prospective study material was composed of cDNA or gDNA derived from T cells, B-cell-depleted T cells, or PBMCs. The sample metadata nearly always contained a de-identified subject ID, COVID-19 status, age in years and sex. The samples were drawn from the first 160 participants of the ongoing ImmuneRACE study and from more than 1,000 subjects provided by 6 global collaborators. HLA class I and class II types, where available, came from metadata supplied by the sample provider rather than from assay-based typing. The repertoires were released in a freely available public database meant as a resource for research on the immune response to SARS-CoV-2. Overall study results and their limits: How much clinical and demographic metadata was included differed by source and by participant, and the metadata was provided uncurated.

Participants in the prospective study were aged roughly 18 to 100 years, lived in 20 to 30 United States geographic areas, and enrolled through a virtual design. In the prospective study, participants were assigned to cohorts based on the clinical history participants reported in a screening survey and a study questionnaire. In the prospective study, mobile phlebotomists collected whole blood, serum and a nasopharyngeal or oropharyngeal swab from each participant. Prospective study participants could optionally give additional blood draws and questionnaires over a roughly 2-month period. Before DNA extraction, prospective study blood samples were shipped either frozen or at room temperature. The immunoSEQ Assay, a bias-controlled multiplex PCR, was used to amplify TCRbeta CDR3 regions from genomic DNA. In the paper's pipeline: The number of nucleated cells in each sample was estimated by amplification of reference gene primers within the assay. Sequence reads were collapsed and filtered to measure the absolute abundance of every unique TCRbeta CDR3 rearrangement. For each sample, productive Simpson clonality was calculated by taking the square root of Simpson's diversity index across productive rearrangements. TCRdb obtained this table from immuneACCESS and retained in-frame rearrangements with V and J assigned. These tables miss some clones; where compared with another copy, unresolved V genes account for less than half of the shortfall, and the remainder is unexplained. V and J calls and clone size are as listed in that table; D and trimming were resolved from the DNA. The sample profile shows approximately 270,000 clones; around 90% of them were found once. Jointly, the top ten make up approximately 4% of the sample.

With respect to this clone: The target of this receptor is not known. Within one base of it there is no much larger clone, and no base qualities were kept.

There are 14 amino acids in the CDR3, from cysteine to phenylalanine inclusive. Here the CDR3 DNA is all that survives: 42 bases in frame from base 1. V is pruned by 6 bases and J by 6 bases, leaving 3 bases of the junction without a gene match. As encoded in the germline V gene (reference sequence), CDR1 is LNHDA while CDR2 is SQIVND. The chain couples TRBV19 to TRBJ2-3; a stretch of 13 junction bases matches TRBD2. The sequence was collected from a woman aged 30 to 39 with acute COVID-19. The sample taken for sequencing was PBMCs or T cells enriched from blood (not recorded which). The DNA sequence is given as TGTGCCAGTAGCGGACTAGCGGGAGCCGATACGCAGTATTTT. It codes for CASSGLAGADTQYF. Here the CDR3 is joined to the reference TRBV19 and TRBJ2-3 genes, and the full variable domain is: DGGITQSPKYLFRKEGQNVTLSCEQNLNHDAMYWYRQDPGQGLRLIYYSQIVNDFQKGDIAEGYSVSREKKESFPLTVTSAQKNPTAFYLCASSGLAGADTQYFGPGTRLTVL.